The 2 T cell receptor beta chains given below trace back to one sample, sequenced in a study of regulatory T cells in long-lasting Graves disease (dated by TCRdb to the early 2020s). Read against the paper, the sample's time point label means: newly diagnosed GD, antithyroid drugs for less than 3 months. RNA was extracted from PBMCs in TRIzol for both TCR sequencing and RNA sequencing. Receptor amplification or capture employed multiplex PCR. Sequencing was performed on an Illumina HiSeq 4000. CDR3 regions were amplified by Arm-PCR with iRepertoire HTBI primers to construct TCR beta libraries. TCRdb redid the processing of the public reads, applying fastp at Q25 and MiXCR, and retained in-frame beta chains. Entries are consolidated by CDR3 protein sequence, retaining the most common genes and DNA. The sample table contains approximately 400,000 distinct CDR3 sequences; only one count was recorded for roughly 15% of them. About 20% of the sample is taken by the ten largest.

The sequenced sample was peripheral blood mononuclear cells (PBMCs), obtained at new diagnosis, from a patient treated with antithyroid drugs. The source of these receptors is a female donor with Graves disease.

V is TRBV10-3 and J is TRBJ1-2; D is unclear. Trimming stripped 0 bases from V and 5 bases from J, with 7 bases between. This CDR3 has 13 residues. Germline lookup yields CDR1 ENHRY and CDR2 SYGVKD. CDR3 amino acids: CAISESSVYGYTF. CDR3 coding DNA: TGTGCCATCAGTGAGTCGTCAGTTTATGGCTACACCTTC.

This clonotype was picked up many times. The chain couples TRBV27 to TRBJ1-4, with D unclear. Trimming shortened V by 8 bases and J by 0 bases, and 10 bases separated the two germline ends. Germline CDR1 is MNHEY and CDR2 is SMNVEV (reference sequence). The CDR3 contains 14 residues. The CDR3 reads CASGTVATNEKLFF. In DNA form, the CDR3 reads TGTGCCAGCGGAACAGTCGCAACTAATGAAAAACTGTTTTTT.